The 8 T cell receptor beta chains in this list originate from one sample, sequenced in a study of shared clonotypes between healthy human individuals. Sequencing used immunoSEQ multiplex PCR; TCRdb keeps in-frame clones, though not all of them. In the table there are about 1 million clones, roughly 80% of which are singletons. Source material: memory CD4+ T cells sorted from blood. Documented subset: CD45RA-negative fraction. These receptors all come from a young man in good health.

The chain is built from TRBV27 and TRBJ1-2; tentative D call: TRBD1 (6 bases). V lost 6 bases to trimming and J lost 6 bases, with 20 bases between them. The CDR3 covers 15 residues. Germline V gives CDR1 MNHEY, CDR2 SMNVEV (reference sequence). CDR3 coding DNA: TGTGCCAGCAGCTATAAACCTACAGGGTTGCATGGCTACACCTTC. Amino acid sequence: CASSYKPTGLHGYTF.

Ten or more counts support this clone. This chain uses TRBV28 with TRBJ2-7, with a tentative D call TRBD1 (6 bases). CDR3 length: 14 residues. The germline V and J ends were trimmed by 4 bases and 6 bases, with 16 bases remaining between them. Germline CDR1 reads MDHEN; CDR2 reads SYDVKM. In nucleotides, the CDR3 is TGTGCCAGCAGTTCAACAGGGAAATGGGGCGAGCAGTACTTC. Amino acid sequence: CASSSTGKWGEQYF. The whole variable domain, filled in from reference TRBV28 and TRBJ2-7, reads DVKVTQSSRYLVKRTGEKVFLECVQDMDHENMFWYRQDPGLGLRLIYFSYDVKMKEKGDIPEGYSVSREKKERFSLILESASTNQTSMYLCASSSTGKWGEQYFGPGTRLTVT.

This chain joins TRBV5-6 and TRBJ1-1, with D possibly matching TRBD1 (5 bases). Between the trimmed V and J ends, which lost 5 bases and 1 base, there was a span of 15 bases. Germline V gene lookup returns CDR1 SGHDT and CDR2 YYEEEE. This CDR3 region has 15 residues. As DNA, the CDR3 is TGTGCCAGCAGACCCGGGGGGAGGAAGAACACTGAAGCTTTCTTT. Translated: CASRPGGRKNTEAFF.

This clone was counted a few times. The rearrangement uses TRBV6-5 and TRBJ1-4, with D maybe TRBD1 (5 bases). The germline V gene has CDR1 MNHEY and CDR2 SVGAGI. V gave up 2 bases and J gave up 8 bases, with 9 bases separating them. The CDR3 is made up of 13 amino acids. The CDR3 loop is CASSYGGEEKLFF. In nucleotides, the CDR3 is TGTGCCAGCAGTTACGGGGGGGAGGAAAAACTGTTTTTT.

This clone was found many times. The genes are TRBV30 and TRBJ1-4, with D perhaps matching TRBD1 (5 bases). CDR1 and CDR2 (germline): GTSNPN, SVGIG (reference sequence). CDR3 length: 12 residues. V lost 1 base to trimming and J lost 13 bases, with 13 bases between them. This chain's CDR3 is CAWSGLMGGLFF. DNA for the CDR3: TGTGCCTGGAGTGGGCTTATGGGGGGACTGTTTTTT.

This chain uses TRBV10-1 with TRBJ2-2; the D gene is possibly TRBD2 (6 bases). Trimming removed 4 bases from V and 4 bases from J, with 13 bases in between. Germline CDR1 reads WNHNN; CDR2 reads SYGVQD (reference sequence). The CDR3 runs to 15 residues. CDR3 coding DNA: TGCGCCAGCAGTGCTCCGGGAGAGGGCACCGGGGAGCTGTTTTTT. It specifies CASSAPGEGTGELFF.

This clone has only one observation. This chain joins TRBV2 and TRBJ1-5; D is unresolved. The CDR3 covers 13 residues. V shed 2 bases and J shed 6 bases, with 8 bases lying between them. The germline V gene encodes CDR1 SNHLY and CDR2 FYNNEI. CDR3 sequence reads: CASSERASQPQHF. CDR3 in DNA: TGTGCCAGCAGTGAACGAGCCTCTCAGCCCCAGCATTTT.

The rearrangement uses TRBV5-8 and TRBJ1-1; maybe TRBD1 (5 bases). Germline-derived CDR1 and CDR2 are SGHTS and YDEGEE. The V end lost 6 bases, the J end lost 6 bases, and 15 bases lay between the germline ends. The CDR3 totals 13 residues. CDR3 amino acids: CASTTTWGSEAFF. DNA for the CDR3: TGTGCCAGCACCACCACGTGGGGCTCTGAAGCTTTCTTT. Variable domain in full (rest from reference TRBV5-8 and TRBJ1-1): EAGVTQSPTHLIKTRGQQATLRCSPISGHTSVYWYQQALGLGLQFLLWYDEGEERNRGNFPPRFSGRQFPNYSSELNVNALELEDSALYLCASTTTWGSEAFFGQGTRLTVV.